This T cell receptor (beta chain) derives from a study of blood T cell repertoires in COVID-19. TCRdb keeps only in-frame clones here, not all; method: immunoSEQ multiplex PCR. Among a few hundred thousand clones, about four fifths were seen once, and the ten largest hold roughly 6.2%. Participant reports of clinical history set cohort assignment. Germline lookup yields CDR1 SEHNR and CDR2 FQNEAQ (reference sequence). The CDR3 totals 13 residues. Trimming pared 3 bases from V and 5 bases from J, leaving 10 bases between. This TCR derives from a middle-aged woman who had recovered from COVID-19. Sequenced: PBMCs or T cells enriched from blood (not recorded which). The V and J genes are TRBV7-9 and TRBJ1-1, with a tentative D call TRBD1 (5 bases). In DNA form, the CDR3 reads TGTGCCAGCAGCTTTGGCCGGGGGACTGAAGCTTTCTTT. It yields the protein CASSFGRGTEAFF.